One and the same sample provided the 16 T cell receptor beta chains below, sequenced in a study of T cells expressing NK-cell markers. TCRdb reprocessed the 5' RACE reads and reports one entry per CDR3 protein, with no DNA. This sample's table reports hundreds of thousands of distinct CDR3 sequences. The sequenced sample was blood T cells: a sorted CD56 or NKG2C T cell subset, CD4+ or CD8+ T cells, or bulk PBMC T cells (not recorded which). These receptors were obtained from a young man in good health.

V and J are TRBV19 and TRBJ2-5; TCRdb's assignment of TRBD2 cannot be checked, as there is no DNA. In germline, CDR1 is LNHDA, CDR2 SQIVND (reference sequence). The CDR3 extends over 14 amino acids. CDR3 protein: CASSEGLAGVSQYF.

The chain uses TRBV20-1 and TRBJ2-1; absent DNA, TCRdb's TRBD2 call cannot be checked. The length of the CDR3 is 17 residues. CDR1 and CDR2 from the germline V gene are DFQATT and SNEGSKA (reference sequence). CDR3 region: CSARASVAGGLYNEQFF.

The chain uses TRBV29-1 and TRBJ1-2; there is no DNA to check the TCRdb D call of TRBD1. Germline V lookup: CDR1 SQVTM, CDR2 ANQGSEA. The CDR3 covers 13 residues. The CDR3 sequence is CSAIAGGYYGYTF.

The chain joins TRBV7-2 to TRBJ2-7; TCRdb selects TRBD2, and the lack of DNA leaves this call unchecked. The CDR3 is 16 amino acids. CDR1 and CDR2 (germline): SGHTA, FQGNSA. This CDR3 reads CASSLPGTIPSYEQYF.

This chain uses TRBV5-1 with TRBJ2-4. The CDR3 spans 16 residues. CDR1 SGHRS and CDR2 YFSETQ come from the germline V gene. The CDR3 protein is CASSSGLELAKNIQYF. The variable domain in full, with the rest retrieved from reference TRBV5-1 and TRBJ2-4, is KAGVTQTPRYLIKTRGQQVTLSCSPISGHRSVSWYQQTPGQGLQFLFEYFSETQRNKGNFPGRFSGRQFSNSRSEMNVSTLELGDSALYLCASSSGLELAKNIQYFGAGTRLSVL.

The chain combines TRBV19 with TRBJ1-5; TCRdb designates TRBD1, a call that cannot be tested without DNA. This CDR3 has 17 amino acids. Germline values: CDR1 LNHDA, CDR2 SQIVND (reference sequence). The CDR3 here is CASSIVTGQGKLQPQHF. Combining the CDR3 with reference TRBV19 and TRBJ1-5 gives the whole variable domain DGGITQSPKYLFRKEGQNVTLSCEQNLNHDAMYWYRQDPGQGLRLIYYSQIVNDFQKGDIAEGYSVSREKKESFPLTVTSAQKNPTAFYLCASSIVTGQGKLQPQHFGDGTRLSIL.

The V gene is TRBV20-1, the J gene TRBJ2-2; TCRdb proposes TRBD2, but this gene call is untestable without DNA. Germline CDR1 reads DFQATT; CDR2 reads SNEGSKA (reference sequence). This CDR3 spans 14 amino acids. The CDR3 protein is CSAVAGGTEGELFF.

The chain uses TRBV29-1 and TRBJ2-1; the TCRdb D gene call, TRBD2, has no DNA to confirm it. This CDR3 is built from 14 residues. Germline CDR1 SQVTM, CDR2 ANQGSEA. This CDR3 is CSVEVPSRANEQFF.

This CDR3 reads CASSELRSGGYTF. The chain combines TRBV25-1 with TRBJ1-2. From germline, CDR1 is MGHDK and CDR2 SYGVNS. This CDR3 is built from 13 residues.

The chain has TRBV10-3 and TRBJ2-7; TCRdb gives TRBD1 as the D gene, but with no DNA this cannot be confirmed. The CDR3 covers 12 residues. Germline CDR1 is ENHRY and CDR2 is SYGVKD. CDR3 region: CATGDTSYEQYF.

The V gene is TRBV28, the J gene TRBJ1-4. Germline loops: CDR1 MDHEN, CDR2 SYDVKM. This CDR3 contains 17 residues. CDR3 region: CASSLGQSTATNEKLFF.

J is TRBJ2-2 and V is TRBV29-1; checking the TCRdb D call of TRBD1 is not possible without DNA. Germline V gene data show CDR1 as SQVTM and CDR2 as ANQGSEA. The CDR3 has 12 amino acids. The CDR3 reads CSAPTGSGELFF.

This chain uses TRBV29-1 with TRBJ2-1; TCRdb returns TRBD2, unconfirmable since there is no DNA. Germline CDR1 and CDR2: SQVTM and ANQGSEA. The CDR3 has 16 amino acids. The CDR3 is CSVDVMLAGAYNEQFF.

The rearrangement joins TRBV2 to TRBJ2-7; TCRdb calls TRBD1, which cannot be checked without DNA. CDR1 is SNHLY and CDR2 is FYNNEI in the germline V gene. This CDR3 has 14 residues. CDR3 sequence reads: CASSGDRGRNEQYF.

The chain carries TRBV5-4 and TRBJ2-7; TCRdb proposes TRBD2, but this gene call is untestable without DNA. The length of the CDR3 is 14 residues. From germline, CDR1 is SGHNT and CDR2 YYREEE (reference sequence). The CDR3 loop reads CASSREAGSYEQYF.

The J gene is TRBJ2-4, the V gene TRBV20-1; TCRdb calls TRBD2, which cannot be checked without DNA. Looked up from germline, CDR1 is DFQATT and CDR2 is SNEGSKA (reference sequence). CDR3 length equals 15 residues. The CDR3 here is CSAIDGRGAKNIQYF.